This T cell receptor beta chain was identified in a study of CD8 T cells in ankylosing spondylitis. Study observations and caveats: Researchers report that disease-linked clones proved CD8+ and relatively rare in peripheral blood. Certain motif variants had earlier appeared in reactive arthritis synovial fluid and blood. The clones that were linked to disease were reported to be significantly enriched in matched synovial fluid samples from ankylosing spondylitis patients. In ankylosing spondylitis blood, a motif of about eight highly homologous TCR beta variants appeared characteristic.

Preparation of TCR beta libraries was done by quantitative 5'-RACE with molecular barcodes. TCRdb passed the 5' RACE reads through MiXCR, listing each CDR3 protein once. The sample carries approximately 150,000 distinct CDR3 sequences, roughly a sixth recorded once. Comment on this clonotype: Its specificity is unknown.

Between the trimmed V and J ends, which lost 3 bases and 7 bases, there was a span of 12 bases. Germline V gene lookup returns CDR1 MNHEY and CDR2 SMNVEV (reference sequence). The CDR3 has 14 residues. This receptor was identified in a male donor with ankylosing spondylitis. The V and J genes are TRBV27 and TRBJ1-4; the D gene is possibly TRBD1 (5 bases). Specimen: blood, either unsorted or a sorted T cell fraction (not recorded which). This CDR3 is CASSFFPGSEKLFF. In DNA, the CDR3 is TGTGCCAGCAGTTTTTTTCCAGGGAGTGAAAAACTGTTTTTT. Complete variable domain (other parts from reference TRBV27 and TRBJ1-4): EAQVTQNPRYLITVTGKKLTVTCSQNMNHEYMSWYRQDPGLGLRQIYYSMNVEVTDKGDVPEGYKVSRKEKRNFPLILESPSPNQTSLYFCASSFFPGSEKLFFGSGTQLSVL.